What follows are 10 T cell receptor beta chains derived from one specimen sequenced in a study of a mutant IDH1 vaccine in newly diagnosed glioma. Sequencing was performed with immunoSEQ multiplex PCR; in TCRdb, only in-frame clones are kept and a portion is missing. The table shows 85,000 to 100,000 clones, with 80% occurring only once. Time point here: baseline, week 1 (first vaccination visit). Noted treatment: pre-vaccination baseline after standard-of-care therapy. The input for sequencing was PBMCs, taken from a glioma patient treated with radiotherapy, temozolomide or both. These TCRs come from a man in his forties with glioma.

The chain has TRBV11-3 and TRBJ1-5, with D maybe TRBD1 (5 bases). CDR1 is SGHNT, CDR2 YENEEA, per germline. The CDR3 has 17 residues. V dropped 2 bases and J dropped 6 bases, with 20 bases sitting between them. The CDR3 here is CASSLRTAREYGQPQHF. The DNA for the CDR3 is TGTGCCAGCAGCTTAAGAACTGCCAGGGAATATGGTCAGCCCCAGCATTTT.

The chain is built from TRBV5-5 and TRBJ1-5; D is ambiguous. The germline CDR1 and CDR2 sequences are SGHKS and YYEKEE (reference sequence). Trimming removed 0 bases from V and 3 bases from J, with 7 bases in between. The CDR3 is made up of 14 amino acids. This chain's CDR3 is CASSLDSANQPQHF. The CDR3 DNA reads TGTGCCAGCAGCTTGGACAGTGCCAATCAGCCCCAGCATTTT.

This chain joins TRBV7-2 and TRBJ1-6; perhaps TRBD1 as D (5 bases). The CDR3 covers 15 residues. Between the trimmed V and J ends, which lost 3 bases and 6 bases, there was a span of 12 bases. CDR1 and CDR2 (germline): SGHTA, FQGNSA. CDR3: CASSFLAGTNSPLHF. In DNA, the CDR3 is TGTGCCAGCAGCTTCTTGGCCGGGACTAATTCACCCCTCCACTTT.

This chain joins TRBV4-3 and TRBJ1-1, with unresolved D. Trimming removed 4 bases from V and 0 bases from J, with 15 bases in between. Germline V gene lookup returns CDR1 LGHNA and CDR2 YSLEER. The CDR3 spans 16 residues. CDR3 in amino acids: CASSPSGSYMNTEAFF. Written as DNA, the CDR3 is TGCGCCAGCAGCCCCTCTGGGTCTTACATGAACACTGAAGCTTTCTTT.

This chain joins TRBV4-3 and TRBJ2-7, with D perhaps matching TRBD2 (7 bases). Germline CDR1 and CDR2: LGHNA and YSLEER. The CDR3 sequence is 13 residues long. V dropped 8 bases and J dropped 8 bases, with 19 bases sitting between them. CDR3 bases: TGCGCCAGCCAGCTGCGGGGGCCGGAGAAGCAGTACTTC. Its translation: CASQLRGPEKQYF.

This clone came up a few times. The chain joins TRBV7-9 to TRBJ2-7; possibly TRBD1 for D (5 bases). CDR1 and CDR2 (germline): SEHNR, FQNEAQ (reference sequence). The V and J ends lost 5 bases and 0 bases respectively, with 14 bases between them. The CDR3 is 15 residues long. The chain's CDR3 is CASSPPGAGSYEQYF. CDR3 in DNA: TGTGCCAGCAGCCCACCTGGGGCAGGCTCCTACGAGCAGTACTTC.

This clone showed up just once. This rearrangement joins TRBV30 to TRBJ1-2; D perhaps matches TRBD1 (6 bases). The ends were cut back, 1 base at V and 2 bases at J, with 8 bases in the middle. There are 13 residues in the CDR3. CDR1 is GTSNPN and CDR2 is SVGIG in the germline V gene (reference sequence). In nucleotides, the CDR3 is TGTGCCTGGAGTGAGGGGGAGAACTATGGCTACACCTTC. Protein: CAWSEGENYGYTF.

This clone was seen a few times. This sequence joins TRBV7-2 and TRBJ1-4; D gene ambiguous. Germline values: CDR1 SGHTA, CDR2 FQGNSA. Trimming removed 3 bases from V and 7 bases from J, with 6 bases in between. This CDR3 region has 12 residues. The CDR3 protein is CASSLGSEKLFF. The CDR3 bases are TGTGCCAGCAGCTTGGGCAGTGAAAAACTGTTTTTT.

V usage is TRBV7-3 and J usage is TRBJ2-5, with TRBD1 identical over 8 bases. Germline lookup yields CDR1 SGHTA and CDR2 FQGTGA. This CDR3 is 14 amino acids long. With 4 bases clipped from V and 5 bases from J, the junction kept 6 bases outside the gene matches. CDR3 loop: CASSWTGLGETQYF. CDR3 in DNA: TGTGCCAGCAGCTGGACAGGGTTAGGGGAGACCCAGTACTTC.

The V gene is TRBV7-8, the J gene TRBJ2-7; a weak D match, TRBD1 (6 bases). V was pared by 5 bases and J by 3 bases, with 14 bases between. The CDR3 spans 14 residues. Per germline, CDR1 SGHVS and CDR2 FQNEAQ. The CDR3 DNA follows: TGTGCCAGCAGCCAACGGACAGCAAGCTACGAGCAGTACTTC. Encoded protein: CASSQRTASYEQYF.